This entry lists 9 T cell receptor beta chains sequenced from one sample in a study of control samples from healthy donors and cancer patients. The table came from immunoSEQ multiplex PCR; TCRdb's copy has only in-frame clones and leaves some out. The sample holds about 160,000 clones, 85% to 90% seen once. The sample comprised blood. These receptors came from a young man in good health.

This chain's CDR3 is CASTPPSRYGYTF. The CDR3 DNA reads TGTGCCAGCACCCCACCCTCGAGGTACGGCTACACCTTC. The V call is TRBV6-5, the J call TRBJ1-2, with unresolved D. Germline assignment: CDR1 MNHEY and CDR2 SVGAGI. The CDR3 loop spans 13 amino acids. V was pared by 7 bases and J by 8 bases, with 17 bases between.

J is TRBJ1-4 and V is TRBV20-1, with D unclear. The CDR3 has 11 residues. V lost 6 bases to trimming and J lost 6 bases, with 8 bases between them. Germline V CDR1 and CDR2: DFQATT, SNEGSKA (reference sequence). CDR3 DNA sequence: TGCAGTGCGGATTGGGATGAAAAACTGTTTTTT. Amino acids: CSADWDEKLFF.

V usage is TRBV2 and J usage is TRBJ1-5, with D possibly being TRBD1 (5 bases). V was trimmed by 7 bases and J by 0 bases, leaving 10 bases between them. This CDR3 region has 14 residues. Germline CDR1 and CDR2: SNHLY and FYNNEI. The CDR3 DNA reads TGTGCCAGCACCCGGGACGGTAGCAATCAGCCCCAGCATTTT. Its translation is CASTRDGSNQPQHF.

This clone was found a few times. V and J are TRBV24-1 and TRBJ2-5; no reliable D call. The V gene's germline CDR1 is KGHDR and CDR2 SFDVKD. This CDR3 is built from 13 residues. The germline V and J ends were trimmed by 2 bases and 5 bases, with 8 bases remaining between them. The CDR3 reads CATSDSLRETQYF. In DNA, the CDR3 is TGTGCCACCAGTGATTCTCTCCGGGAGACCCAGTACTTC.

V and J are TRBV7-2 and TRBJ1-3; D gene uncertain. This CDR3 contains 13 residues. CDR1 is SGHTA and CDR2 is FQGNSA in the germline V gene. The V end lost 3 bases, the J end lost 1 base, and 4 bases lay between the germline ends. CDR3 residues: CASSLTSGNTIYF. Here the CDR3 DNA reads TGTGCCAGCAGCTTGACATCTGGAAACACCATATATTTT.

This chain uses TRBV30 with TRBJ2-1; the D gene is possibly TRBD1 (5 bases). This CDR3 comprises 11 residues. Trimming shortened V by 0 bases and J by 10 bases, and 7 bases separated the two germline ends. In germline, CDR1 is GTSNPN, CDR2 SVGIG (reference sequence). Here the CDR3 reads CAWSVKGEQFF. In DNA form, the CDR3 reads TGTGCCTGGAGTGTAAAGGGGGAGCAGTTCTTC.

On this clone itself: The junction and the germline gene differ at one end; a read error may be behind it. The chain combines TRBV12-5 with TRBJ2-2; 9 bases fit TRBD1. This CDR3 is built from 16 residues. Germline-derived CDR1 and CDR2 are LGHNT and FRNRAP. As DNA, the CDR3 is TGTGCTAGTGGGTTGGGACAGGGAAAAAACACCGGGGAGCTGTTTTTT. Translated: CASGLGQGKNTGELFF.

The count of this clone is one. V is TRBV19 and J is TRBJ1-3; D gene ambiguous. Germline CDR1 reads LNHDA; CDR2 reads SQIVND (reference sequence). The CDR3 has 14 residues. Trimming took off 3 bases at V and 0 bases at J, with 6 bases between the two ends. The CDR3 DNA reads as TGTGCCAGTAGTATTACATACTCTGGAAACACCATATATTTT. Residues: CASSITYSGNTIYF.

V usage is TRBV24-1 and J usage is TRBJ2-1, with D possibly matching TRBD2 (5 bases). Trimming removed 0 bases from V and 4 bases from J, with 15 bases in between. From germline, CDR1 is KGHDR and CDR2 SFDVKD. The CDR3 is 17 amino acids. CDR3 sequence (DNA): TGTGCCACCAGTGATTTGCAATCCGGGAACCCTTACAATGAGCAGTTCTTC. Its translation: CATSDLQSGNPYNEQFF.